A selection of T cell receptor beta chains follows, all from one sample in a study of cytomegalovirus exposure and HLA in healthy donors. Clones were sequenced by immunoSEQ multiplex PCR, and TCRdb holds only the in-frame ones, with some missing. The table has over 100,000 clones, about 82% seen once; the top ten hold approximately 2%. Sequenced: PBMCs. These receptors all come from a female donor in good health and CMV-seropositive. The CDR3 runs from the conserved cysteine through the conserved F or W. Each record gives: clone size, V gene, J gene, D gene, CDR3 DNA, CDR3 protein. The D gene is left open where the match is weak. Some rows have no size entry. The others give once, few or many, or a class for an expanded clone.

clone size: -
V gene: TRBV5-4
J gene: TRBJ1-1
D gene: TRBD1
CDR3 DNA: TGTGCCAGCAGCTGGAGACAGGGAAACACTGAAGCTTTCTTT
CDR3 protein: CASSWRQGNTEAFF

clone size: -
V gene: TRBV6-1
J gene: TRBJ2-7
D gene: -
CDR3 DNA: TGTGCCCATGACCGGGACAACTCCTACGAGCAGTACTTC
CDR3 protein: CAHDRDNSYEQYF

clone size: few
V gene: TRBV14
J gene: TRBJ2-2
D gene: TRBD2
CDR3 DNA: TGTGCCAGCAGCCGCTACGGGGGGTACGGGGAGCTGTTTTTT
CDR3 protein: CASSRYGGYGELFF

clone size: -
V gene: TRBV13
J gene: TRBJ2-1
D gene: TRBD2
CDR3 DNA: TGTGCCAGCAGCTCAACTAACGGGGCGGGGGGGAGCTCCTACAATGAGCAGTTCTTC
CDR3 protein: CASSSTNGAGGSSYNEQFF

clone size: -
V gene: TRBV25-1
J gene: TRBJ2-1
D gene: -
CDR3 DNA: TGTGCCAGCAGTGAATTAAGGGACTTTTACAATGAGCAGTTCTTC
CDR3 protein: CASSELRDFYNEQFF

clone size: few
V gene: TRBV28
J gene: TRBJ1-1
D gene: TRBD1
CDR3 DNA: TGTTATACCGGGACAGGGAGTCACACTGAAGCTTTCTTT
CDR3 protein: CYTGTGSHTEAFF

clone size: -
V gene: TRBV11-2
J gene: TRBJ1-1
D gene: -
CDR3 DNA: TGTGCCAGCAGTCACGGACAGAGGGAAGCTTTCTTT
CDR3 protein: CASSHGQREAFF

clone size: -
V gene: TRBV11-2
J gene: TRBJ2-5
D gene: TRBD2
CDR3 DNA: TGTGCCAGCAGCTTTACCAGCGGGGGTCGATATCAAGAGACCCAGTACTTC
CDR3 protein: CASSFTSGGRYQETQYF

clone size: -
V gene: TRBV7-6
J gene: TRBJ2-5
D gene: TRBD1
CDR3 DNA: TGTGCCAGCAGCTTAGCGATTCCCGGGACAGGGTTCTCCCAAGAGACCCAGTACTTC
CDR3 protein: CASSLAIPGTGFSQETQYF

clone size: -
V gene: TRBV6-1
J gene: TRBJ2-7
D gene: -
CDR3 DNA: TGTGCCAGCAGTGAAATGTGGTCCAGCTACGAGCAGTACTTC
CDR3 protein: CASSEMWSSYEQYF

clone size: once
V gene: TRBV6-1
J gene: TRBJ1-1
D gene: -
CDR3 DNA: TGTGCCAGCAGTCTAACAGGGATCGCCGAAGCTTTCTTT
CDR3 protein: CASSLTGIAEAFF

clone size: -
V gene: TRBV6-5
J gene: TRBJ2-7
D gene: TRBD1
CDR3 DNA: TGTGCCAGCAGCCTCACAGGGGGTAGCCCCTACGAGCAGTACTTC
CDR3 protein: CASSLTGGSPYEQYF

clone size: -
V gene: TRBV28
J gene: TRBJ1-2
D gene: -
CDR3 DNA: TGTGCCAGCAGCATGACAATTCTCTATGGCTACACCTTC
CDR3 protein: CASSMTILYGYTF

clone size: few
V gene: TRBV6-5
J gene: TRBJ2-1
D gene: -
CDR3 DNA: TGTGCCAGCAGTTACTCGATAGAGAGCTCCTACAATGAGCAGTTCTTC
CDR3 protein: CASSYSIESSYNEQFF

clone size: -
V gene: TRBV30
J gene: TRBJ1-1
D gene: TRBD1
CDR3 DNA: TGTGCCTGGAGGGAAACCGACAGGGGCCCGTCCTGGAGAGCTTTCTTT
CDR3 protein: CAWRETDRGPSWRAFF

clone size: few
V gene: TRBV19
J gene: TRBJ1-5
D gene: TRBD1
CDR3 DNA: TGTGCCAGTAGTGAAAGGGACAGGGGAAGGGATCAGCCCCAGCATTTT
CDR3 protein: CASSERDRGRDQPQHF

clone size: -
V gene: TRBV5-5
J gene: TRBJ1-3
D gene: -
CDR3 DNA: TGTGCCAGCAGCCATGCCCCTACAGGTATCTCTGGAAACACCATATATTTT
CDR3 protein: CASSHAPTGISGNTIYF

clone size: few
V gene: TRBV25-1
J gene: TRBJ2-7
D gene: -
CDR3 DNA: TGTGCCAGCAGTGAAGGGGGGGGCGCAACCTACGAGCAGTACTTC
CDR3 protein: CASSEGGGATYEQYF

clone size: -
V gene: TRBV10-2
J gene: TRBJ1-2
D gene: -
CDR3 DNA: TGCGCCAGTCACGAGGCGGGGGTGTCTGGCTACACCTTC
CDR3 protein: CASHEAGVSGYTF

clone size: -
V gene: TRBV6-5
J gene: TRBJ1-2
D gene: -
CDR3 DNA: TGTGCCAGCAGTTCAGGGACTCGGGACTACACCTTC
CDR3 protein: CASSSGTRDYTF

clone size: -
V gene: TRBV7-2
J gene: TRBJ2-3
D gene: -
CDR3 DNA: TGTGCCAGCAGCTTAGGGGCAGTAGCGGCTAGCACAGATACGCAGTATTTT
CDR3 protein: CASSLGAVAASTDTQYF

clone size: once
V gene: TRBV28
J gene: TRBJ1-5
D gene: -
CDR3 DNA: TGTGCCAGCTTTCAGGGTCTCCAGCCCCAGCATTTT
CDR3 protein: CASFQGLQPQHF

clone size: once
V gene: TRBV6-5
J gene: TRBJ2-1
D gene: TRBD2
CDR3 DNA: TGTGCCAGCAGTTTCCGGACTAGCGGGAGTCTGAATGAGCAGTTCTTC
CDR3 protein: CASSFRTSGSLNEQFF

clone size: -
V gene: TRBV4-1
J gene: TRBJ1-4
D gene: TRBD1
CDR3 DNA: TGCGCCAGCAGCCTTGTCGGGACAGCTGGTGAAAAACTGTTTTTT
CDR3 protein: CASSLVGTAGEKLFF